This T cell receptor (beta chain) appears in the sequencing data of a study of shared clonotypes between healthy human individuals. Trimming removed 5 bases from V and 14 bases from J, with 13 bases in between. CDR3 length: 10 residues. Germline V gene data show CDR1 as DFQATT and CDR2 as SNEGSKA (reference sequence). Assay: immunoSEQ multiplex PCR; the TCRdb copy retains only in-frame clones and omits some. This sample has over a million clones; about three quarters occur once, and the top ten carry 1.4%. Sample: memory CD4+ T cells sorted from blood. Subset specified: CD45RA-negative fraction. The receptor comes from a man younger than 35 in good health. The rearrangement uses TRBV20-1 and TRBJ2-4, with D unresolved. The CDR3 DNA is TGCAGTGCTGTTCAATTGGTGGAGTACTTC. This translates into CSAVQLVEYF.